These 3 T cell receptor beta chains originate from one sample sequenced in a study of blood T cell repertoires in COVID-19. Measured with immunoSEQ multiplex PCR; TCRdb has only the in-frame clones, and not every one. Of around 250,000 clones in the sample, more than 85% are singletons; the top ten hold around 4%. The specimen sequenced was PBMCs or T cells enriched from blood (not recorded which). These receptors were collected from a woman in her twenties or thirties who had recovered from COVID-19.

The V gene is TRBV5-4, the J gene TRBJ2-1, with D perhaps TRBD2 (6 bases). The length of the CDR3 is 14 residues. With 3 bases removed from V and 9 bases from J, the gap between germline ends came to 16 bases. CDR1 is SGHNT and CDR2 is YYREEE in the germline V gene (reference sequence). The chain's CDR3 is CASSSDALASEQFF. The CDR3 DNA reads TGTGCCAGCAGCTCTGACGCCCTAGCGTCTGAGCAGTTCTTC.

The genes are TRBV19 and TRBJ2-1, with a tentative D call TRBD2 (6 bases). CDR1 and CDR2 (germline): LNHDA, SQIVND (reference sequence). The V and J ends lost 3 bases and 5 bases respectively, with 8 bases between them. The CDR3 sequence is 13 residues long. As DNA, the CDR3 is TGTGCCAGTAGTATGGGAGGAAACAATGAGCAGTTCTTC. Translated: CASSMGGNNEQFF.

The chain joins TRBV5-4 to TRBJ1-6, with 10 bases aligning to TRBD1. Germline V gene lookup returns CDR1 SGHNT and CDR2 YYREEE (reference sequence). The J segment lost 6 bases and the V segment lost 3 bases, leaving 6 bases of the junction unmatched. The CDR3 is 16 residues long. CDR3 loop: CASSSDRGTGNSPLHF. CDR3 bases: TGTGCCAGCAGCTCGGACAGGGGGACCGGTAATTCACCCCTCCACTTT.